The T cell receptor beta chain under discussion was sequenced for a study of shared clonotypes between healthy human individuals. Assay: immunoSEQ multiplex PCR; the TCRdb copy retains only in-frame clones and omits some. The sample records just over 2,000,000 clones, around 95% being singletons. General study points: Represented diversity, genetic and exposure-history alike, was limited by few donors. The four-donor shared clonotypes exceeded non-shared clonotypes in generation probability, with non-shared ones scoring lower.

Germline CDR1 reads MNHNY; CDR2 reads SVGAGI (reference sequence). Trimming shortened V by 0 bases and J by 5 bases, and 13 bases separated the two germline ends. The CDR3 runs 15 residues. This clone showed up just a few times. Antigen unknown. This chain joins TRBV6-6 and TRBJ2-5; a possible D gene is TRBD2 (6 bases). The TCR comes from a man aged 18 to 29 in good health. The sample comprised naive CD4+ T cells sorted from blood. Documented subset: CD45RA+ positively selected. CDR3 DNA: TGTGCCAGCAGTTACTCGAGCTTAGGAGGGGAGACCCAGTACTTC. Translated, it gives CASSYSSLGGETQYF.